One T cell receptor beta chain is described in this entry. Data came from immunoSEQ multiplex PCR; TCRdb stores just in-frame clones and leaves some out. This table has approximately 70,000 clones, around 84% appearing once. This sample was taken from a study of control samples from healthy donors and cancer patients. There are 16 residues in the CDR3. The trim removed 6 bases at V and 4 bases at J, leaving 5 bases unmatched. Germline loops: CDR1 ENHRY, CDR2 SYGVKD. Sequenced material: blood. The chain links TRBV10-3 to TRBJ2-3, with 15 nucleotides matching TRBD2. This TCR came from a man aged 45-65 years in good health. CDR3 residues: CAISVGLAGGSDTQYF. Written as DNA, the CDR3 is TGTGCCATCAGCGTGGGACTAGCGGGAGGCTCAGATACGCAGTATTTT.